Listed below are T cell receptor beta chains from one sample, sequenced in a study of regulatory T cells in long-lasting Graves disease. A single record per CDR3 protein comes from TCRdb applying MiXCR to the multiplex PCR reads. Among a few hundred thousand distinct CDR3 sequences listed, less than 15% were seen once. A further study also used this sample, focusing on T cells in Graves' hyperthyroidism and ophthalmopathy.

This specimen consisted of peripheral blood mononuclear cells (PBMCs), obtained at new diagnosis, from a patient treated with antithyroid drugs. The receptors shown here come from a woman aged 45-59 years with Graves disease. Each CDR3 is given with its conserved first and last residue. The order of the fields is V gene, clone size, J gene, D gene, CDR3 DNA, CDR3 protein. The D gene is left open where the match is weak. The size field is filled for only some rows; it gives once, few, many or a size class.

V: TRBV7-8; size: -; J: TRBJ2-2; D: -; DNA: TGTGCCAGCAGCCCACGTAAATTCCTTGCGAACACCGGGGAGCTGTTTTTT; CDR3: CASSPRKFLANTGELFF
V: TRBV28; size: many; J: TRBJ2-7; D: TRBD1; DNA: TGTGCCAGCAGGACCGGGACAGGGATCGACGAGCAGTACTTC; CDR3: CASRTGTGIDEQYF
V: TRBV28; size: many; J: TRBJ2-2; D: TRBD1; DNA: TGTGCCAGCAGTTGGACAGGGGGGAGCGCCGGGGAGCTGTTTTTT; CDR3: CASSWTGGSAGELFF
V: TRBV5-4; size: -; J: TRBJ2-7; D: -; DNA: TGTGCCAGCAGCTTGGGATACCGGGCTGGTCCCTACGAGCAGTACTTC; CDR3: CASSLGYRAGPYEQYF
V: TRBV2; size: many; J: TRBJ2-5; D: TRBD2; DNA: TGTGCCAGCAGGGCACCCGGGACTAGCGGAAGGGATCGGACCCAGTACTTC; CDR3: CASRAPGTSGRDRTQYF
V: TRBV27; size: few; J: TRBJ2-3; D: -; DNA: TGTGCCAGCGGGTTGGTCACAGATACGCAGTATTTT; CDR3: CASGLVTDTQYF
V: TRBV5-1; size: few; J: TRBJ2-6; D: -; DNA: TGCGCCAGCAGCTGGACACTAAGGTCAGGGGCCAACGTCCTGACTTTC; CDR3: CASSWTLRSGANVLTF
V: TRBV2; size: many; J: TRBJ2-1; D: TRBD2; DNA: TGTGCCAGCAGGGTACTAGCGGGAGGATTTACCTACAATGAGCAGTTCTTC; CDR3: CASRVLAGGFTYNEQFF
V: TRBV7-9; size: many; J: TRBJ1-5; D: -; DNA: TGTGCCAGCAGCCAAGACGGGTGGGGAGATCAGCCCCAGCATTTT; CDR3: CASSQDGWGDQPQHF
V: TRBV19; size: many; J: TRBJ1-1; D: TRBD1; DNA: TGTGCCAGTAGTCGTCATGCGGGACAGGGGTCTTCTGAAGCTTTCTTT; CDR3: CASSRHAGQGSSEAFF
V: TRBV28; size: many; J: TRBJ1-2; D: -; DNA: TGTGCCAGCAGCCCGGTGGCAGGGGCTAACTATGGCTACACCTTC; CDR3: CASSPVAGANYGYTF
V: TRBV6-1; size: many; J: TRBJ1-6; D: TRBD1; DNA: TGTGCCAGCAGTGAAGACAGGGGTAATTCACCCCTCCACTTT; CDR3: CASSEDRGNSPLHF
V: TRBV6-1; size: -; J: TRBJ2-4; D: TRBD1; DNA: TGTGCCAGCAGTCCGACAGGGGGGTCGGGAAACATTCAGTACTTC; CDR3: CASSPTGGSGNIQYF
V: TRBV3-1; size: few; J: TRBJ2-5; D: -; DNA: TGTGCCAGCAGCGACCGTGGGACGGACTCCGGGGAGACCCAGTACTTC; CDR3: CASSDRGTDSGETQYF
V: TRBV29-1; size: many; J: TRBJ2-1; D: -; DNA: TGCAGCGTTGGGGGGCTAAGAAGAGAGAGCTCCTACAATGAGCAGTTCTTC; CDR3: CSVGGLRRESSYNEQFF
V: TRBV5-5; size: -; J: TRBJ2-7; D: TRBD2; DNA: TGTGCCAGCAGCCTGGTCGGGGGGAACTCCTACGAGCAGTACTTC; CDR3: CASSLVGGNSYEQYF
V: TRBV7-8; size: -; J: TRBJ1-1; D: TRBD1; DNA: TGTGCCAGCAGCTTATTCAGTCGCCCGGACAGGGCAATTTCGGACACTGAAACTTTCTTT; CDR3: CASSLFSRPDRAISDTETFF
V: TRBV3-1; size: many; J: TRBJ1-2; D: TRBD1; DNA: TGTGCCAGCAGCCAGGCCGGGACAGCGAAGCGCTATGGCTACACCTTC; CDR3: CASSQAGTAKRYGYTF
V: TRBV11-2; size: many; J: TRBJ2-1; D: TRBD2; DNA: TGTGCCAGCAGCTTCATAGCTAGCGGTACCTACAATGAGCAGTTCTTC; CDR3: CASSFIASGTYNEQFF
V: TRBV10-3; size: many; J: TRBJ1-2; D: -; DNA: TGTGCCATCAGTGACAGGGCGGAAACCTTC; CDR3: CAISDRAETF
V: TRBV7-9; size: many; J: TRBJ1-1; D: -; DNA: TGTGCCAGCAGCTTAAGCGGAGGAACTAAAGAAGCTTTCTTT; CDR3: CASSLSGGTKEAFF
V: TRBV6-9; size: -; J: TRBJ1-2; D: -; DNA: TGTGCCAGCAGTTCCCCAGGACGGGAGCACTATGGCTTC; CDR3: CASSSPGREHYGF
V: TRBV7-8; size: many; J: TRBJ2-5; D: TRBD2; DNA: TGTGCCAGCAGCCCCCACCGACTAGCCTACCAAGAGACCCAGTACTTC; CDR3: CASSPHRLAYQETQYF
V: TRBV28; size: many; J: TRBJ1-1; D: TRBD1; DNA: TGTGCCAGCAGTTATTCAGGGGGGGATAGCACTGAAGCTTTCTTT; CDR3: CASSYSGGDSTEAFF
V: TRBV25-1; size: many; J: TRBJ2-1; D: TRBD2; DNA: TGTGCCAGCAGTGACCCATCAACTAGCGGGAGAGAGCAGTTCTTC; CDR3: CASSDPSTSGREQFF
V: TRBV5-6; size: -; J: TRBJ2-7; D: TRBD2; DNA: TGTGCCAGCAGCCTGATTCGGGGGGTTAATCCCTACGAGCAGTACTTC; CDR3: CASSLIRGVNPYEQYF
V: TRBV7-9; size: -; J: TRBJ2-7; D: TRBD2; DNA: TGTGCCAGCACCCTAGCGGGAGTCTTCTACGAGCAGTACTTC; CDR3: CASTLAGVFYEQYF
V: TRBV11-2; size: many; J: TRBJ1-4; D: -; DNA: TGTGCCAGCAGCTCAACTCGCCGTGGCGAAAAACTGTTTTTT; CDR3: CASSSTRRGEKLFF
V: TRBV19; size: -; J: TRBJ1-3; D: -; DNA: TGTGCCAGTAGTTGGGGGTCCTCTGGAAACACCATATATTTT; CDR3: CASSWGSSGNTIYF
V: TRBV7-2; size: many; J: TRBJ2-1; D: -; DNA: TGTGCCAGCAGCCCCGGGGGTCCCCCCTACAATGAGCAGTTCTTC; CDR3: CASSPGGPPYNEQFF
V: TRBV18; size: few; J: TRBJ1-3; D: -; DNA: TGTGCCAGCTCCCCCGGGCAAGTCCCCTCTGGAAACACCATATATTTT; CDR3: CASSPGQVPSGNTIYF
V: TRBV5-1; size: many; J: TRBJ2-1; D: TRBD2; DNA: TGCGCCAGCAGCTTGTTCCGGGAGGGGGATGAGCAGTTCTTC; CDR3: CASSLFREGDEQFF
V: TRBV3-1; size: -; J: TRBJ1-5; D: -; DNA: TGTGCCAGCAGCCAAGGGCGCAGGAGCCGCGATCAGCCCCAGCATTTT; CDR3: CASSQGRRSRDQPQHF
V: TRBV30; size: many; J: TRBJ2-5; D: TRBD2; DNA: TGTGCCTGGGGTGGGGGGGAAGAGACCCAGTACTTC; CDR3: CAWGGGEETQYF
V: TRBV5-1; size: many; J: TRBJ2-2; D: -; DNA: TGCGCCAGCAGCTTTTATTCCGGGGAGCTGTTTTTT; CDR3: CASSFYSGELFF
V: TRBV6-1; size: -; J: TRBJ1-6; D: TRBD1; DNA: TGTGCCAGCAGTGAAGGGACAGGGTCGTATAATTCACCCCTCCACTTT; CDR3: CASSEGTGSYNSPLHF
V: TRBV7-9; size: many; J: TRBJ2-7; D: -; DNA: TGTGCCAGCAGCTTAGAATACGAGCAGTACTTC; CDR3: CASSLEYEQYF
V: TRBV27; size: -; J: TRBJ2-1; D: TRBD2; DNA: TGTGCCAGCAGTTTATCGCTAGCGGGAGGTACTGAGCAGTTCTTC; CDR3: CASSLSLAGGTEQFF
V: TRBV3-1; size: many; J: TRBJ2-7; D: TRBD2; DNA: TGTGCCAGCAGCCCTATGGTAGCGGGAGCCTACGAGCAGTACTTC; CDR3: CASSPMVAGAYEQYF
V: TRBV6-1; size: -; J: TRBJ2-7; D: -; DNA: TGTGCCAGCCGAGAGCCGCTCCACCGACCCTACGAGCAGTACTTC; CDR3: CASREPLHRPYEQYF
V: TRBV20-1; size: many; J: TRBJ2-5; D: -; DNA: TGCAGTGCTAGCCAGGACTCTGGCGAGACCCAGTACTTC; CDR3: CSASQDSGETQYF
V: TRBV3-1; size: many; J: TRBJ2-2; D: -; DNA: TGTGCCAGCAGCCAATTCACTGTTGGCACCGGGGAGCTGTTTTTT; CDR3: CASSQFTVGTGELFF
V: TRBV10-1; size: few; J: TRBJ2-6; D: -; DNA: TGCGCCAGCAGTGAGTCTGCTGGGGCCAACGTCCTGACTTTC; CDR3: CASSESAGANVLTF
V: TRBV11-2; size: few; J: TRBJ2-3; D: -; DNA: TGTGCCAGCAGCTTATCCCAGAAAGATACGCAGTATTTT; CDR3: CASSLSQKDTQYF
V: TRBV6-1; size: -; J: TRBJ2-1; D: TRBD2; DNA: TGTGCCAGCAGTATCCTAGCGGGAGTGTCTAGCAATGAGCAGTTCTTC; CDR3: CASSILAGVSSNEQFF
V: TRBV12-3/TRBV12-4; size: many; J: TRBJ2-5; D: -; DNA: TGTGCCAGCAGTTTCAACGGCAGGGGCCAAGAGACCCAGTACTTC; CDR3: CASSFNGRGQETQYF
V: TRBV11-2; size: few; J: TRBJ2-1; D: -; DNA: TGTGCCAGCAGCTTAGTTTTTAGGGGGAGGGCCCCCTACAATGAGCAGTTCTTC; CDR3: CASSLVFRGRAPYNEQFF
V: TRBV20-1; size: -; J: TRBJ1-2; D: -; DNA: TGCAGTGCTAGAGATCTCGGGCGGGAAAGCTACACCTTC; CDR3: CSARDLGRESYTF
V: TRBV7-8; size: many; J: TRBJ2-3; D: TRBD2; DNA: TGTGCCAGCAGCTCCCCGAGCGGGAGGGCTACAGATACGCAGTATTTT; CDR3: CASSSPSGRATDTQYF
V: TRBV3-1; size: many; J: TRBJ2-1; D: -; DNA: TGTGCCAGCGAGGGCGGCTACAATGAGCAGTTCTTC; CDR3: CASEGGYNEQFF
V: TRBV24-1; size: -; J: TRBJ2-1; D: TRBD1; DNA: TGTGCCACCAGTGAGTCGACCAGGGGGTTGGGTGGGCAGTTCTTC; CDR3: CATSESTRGLGGQFF
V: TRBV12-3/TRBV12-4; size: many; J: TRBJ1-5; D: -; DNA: TGTGCCAGCAGCCCTTTGACCCGCGACAATCAGCCCCAGCATTTT; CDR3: CASSPLTRDNQPQHF
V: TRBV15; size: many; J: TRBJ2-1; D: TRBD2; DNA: TGTGCCACCAGCAGGGGACTAGCGGGAGGGGACGAGCAGTTCTTC; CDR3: CATSRGLAGGDEQFF
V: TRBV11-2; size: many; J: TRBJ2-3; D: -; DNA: TGTGCCAGCAGCCTTAGGGGACCCGGAGCAGGGGGCACAGATACGCAGTATTTT; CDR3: CASSLRGPGAGGTDTQYF
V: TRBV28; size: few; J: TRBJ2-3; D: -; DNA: TGTGCCAGCAGTTTCACCCAGGGGACCACAGATACGCAGTATTTT; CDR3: CASSFTQGTTDTQYF
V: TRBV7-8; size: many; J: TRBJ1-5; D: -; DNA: TGTGCCAGCAGCTCCGCGGGTCAGGTGGCCCAGCATTTT; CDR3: CASSSAGQVAQHF
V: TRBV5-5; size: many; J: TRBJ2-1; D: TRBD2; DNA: TGCGCCAGCAGCTCCGACCCGGGACTAGCGATATACAATGAGCAGTTCTTC; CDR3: CASSSDPGLAIYNEQFF
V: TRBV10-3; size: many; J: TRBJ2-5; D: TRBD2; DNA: TGTGCCATACAAAGGACTAGCGGAGAAGAGACCCAGTACTTC; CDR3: CAIQRTSGEETQYF
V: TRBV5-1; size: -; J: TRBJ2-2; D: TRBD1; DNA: TGCGCCAGCAGCTTGGGCCCGGACAGGGATTCAACCGGGGAGCTGTTTTTT; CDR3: CASSLGPDRDSTGELFF
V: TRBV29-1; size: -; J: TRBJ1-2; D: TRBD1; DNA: TGCAGCGTCAACGGCCTTGGGACAGGGGTTAGTTTTTATGGCTACACCTTC; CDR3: CSVNGLGTGVSFYGYTF